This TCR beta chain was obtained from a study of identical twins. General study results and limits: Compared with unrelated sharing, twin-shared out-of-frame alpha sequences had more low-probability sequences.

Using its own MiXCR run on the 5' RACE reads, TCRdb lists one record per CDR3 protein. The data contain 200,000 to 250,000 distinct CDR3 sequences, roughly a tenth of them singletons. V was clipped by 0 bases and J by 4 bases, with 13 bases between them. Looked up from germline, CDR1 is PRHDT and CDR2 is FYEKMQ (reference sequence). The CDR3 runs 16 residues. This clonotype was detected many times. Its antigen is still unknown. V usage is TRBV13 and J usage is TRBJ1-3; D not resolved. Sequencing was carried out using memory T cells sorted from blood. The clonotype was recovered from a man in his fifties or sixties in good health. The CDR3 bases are TGTGCCAGCAGCTTAGGCCCTGGCGCTCTGGGAAACACCATATATTTT. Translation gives CASSLGPGALGNTIYF. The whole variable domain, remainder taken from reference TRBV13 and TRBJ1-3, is AAGVIQSPRHLIKEKRETATLKCYPIPRHDTVYWYQQGPGQDPQFLISFYEKMQSDKGSIPDRFSAQQFSDYHSELNMSSLELGDSALYFCASSLGPGALGNTIYFGEGSWLTVV.